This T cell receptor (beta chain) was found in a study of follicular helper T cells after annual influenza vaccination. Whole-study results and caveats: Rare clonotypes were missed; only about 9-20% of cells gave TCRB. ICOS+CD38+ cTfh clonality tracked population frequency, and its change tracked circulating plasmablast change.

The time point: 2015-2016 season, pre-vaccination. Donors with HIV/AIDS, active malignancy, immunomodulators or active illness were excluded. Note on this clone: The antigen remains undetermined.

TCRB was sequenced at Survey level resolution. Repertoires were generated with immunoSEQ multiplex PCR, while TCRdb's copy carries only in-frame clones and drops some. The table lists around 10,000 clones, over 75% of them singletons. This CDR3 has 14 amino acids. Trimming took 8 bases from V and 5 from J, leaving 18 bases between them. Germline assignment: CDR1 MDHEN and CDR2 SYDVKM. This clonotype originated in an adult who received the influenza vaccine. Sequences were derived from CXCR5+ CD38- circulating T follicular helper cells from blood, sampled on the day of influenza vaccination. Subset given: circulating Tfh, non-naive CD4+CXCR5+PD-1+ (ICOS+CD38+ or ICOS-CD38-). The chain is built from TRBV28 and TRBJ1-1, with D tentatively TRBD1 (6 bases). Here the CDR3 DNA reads TGTGCCAGCCGGAAGGGGGGGCAGAGGACTGAAGCTTTCTTT. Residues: CASRKGGQRTEAFF.